A single sample is the source of the 26 T cell receptor beta chains below, sequenced in a study of identical twins. A single record per CDR3 protein comes from TCRdb applying MiXCR to the 5' RACE reads. The sample consists of a few hundred thousand distinct CDR3 sequences, approximately 8.3% of them appearing once. These records were also assigned to another study, of yellow fever vaccine responses in identical twins.

The specimen sequenced was CD8+ T cells sorted from blood. These receptors were obtained from a woman under 30 in good health.

This clonotype was counted at least ten times. The CDR3 nucleotides read TGTGCCAGCAGTTTATCAAAGGTAGCGGGAGGGTACAATGAGCAGTTCTTC. Protein product: CASSLSKVAGGYNEQFF. V and J are TRBV27 and TRBJ2-1; 11 nucleotides agree with TRBD2. Trimming removed 0 bases from V and 4 bases from J; junction bases left unmatched: 5. The CDR3 is 17 amino acids. The germline gives CDR1 MNHEY, CDR2 SMNVEV (reference sequence).

There are a few counts of this clonotype. The chain recombines TRBV6-1 with TRBJ2-7, with D unresolved. Germline V gives CDR1 MNHNS, CDR2 SASEGT. The CDR3 is 15 residues long. Deletions cut 1 base from V and 3 bases from J, with 13 bases between. The CDR3 DNA is TGTGCCAGCAGTGAAGGTTCTCAGGTGTTCTACGAGCAGTACTTC. As protein: CASSEGSQVFYEQYF.

Many counts were recorded for this clonotype. J is TRBJ2-7 and V is TRBV4-1; D not certain. Germline lookup yields CDR1 MGHRA and CDR2 YSYEKL. V was clipped by 3 bases and J by 6 bases, with 6 bases between them. CDR3 length: 11 amino acids. In DNA, the CDR3 is TGCGCCAGCAGCCAGAATGTCGAGCAGTACTTC. The encoded protein is CASSQNVEQYF.

This chain joins TRBV9 and TRBJ2-3; maybe TRBD2 (6 bases). This CDR3 spans 17 amino acids. CDR1 SGDLS and CDR2 YYNGEE come from the germline V gene. Trimming cost V 0 bases and J 2 bases, with 16 bases left between them. The CDR3 here is CASSVDGGSAATDTQYF. The CDR3 region has the DNA TGTGCCAGCAGCGTAGACGGGGGTAGCGCGGCCACAGATACGCAGTATTTT.

This clonotype has a handful of counts. The genes are TRBV6-1 and TRBJ2-3; the match to TRBD1 covers 8 bases. From germline, CDR1 is MNHNS and CDR2 SASEGT. V shed 5 bases and J 4 bases; nucleotides not matched to a gene: 8. CDR3 size: 15 residues. The CDR3 loop is CASSTIGQGPDTQYF. The CDR3 coding sequence is TGTGCCAGCAGTACAATAGGACAGGGCCCAGATACGCAGTATTTT.

The chain carries TRBV7-9 and TRBJ2-1; a possible D gene is TRBD1 (6 bases). CDR3 length: 16 residues. V dropped 0 bases and J dropped 2 bases, with 11 bases sitting between them. CDR1 is SEHNR, CDR2 FQNEAQ, per germline (reference sequence). The CDR3 sequence is CASSLAWAGAYNEQFF. CDR3 bases: TGTGCCAGCAGCTTAGCTTGGGCAGGGGCCTACAATGAGCAGTTCTTC.

This clonotype has just a few counts. The gene calls are TRBV18 and TRBJ2-5; D assignment may be TRBD1 or TRBD2 (5 bases each). CDR1 is KGHSH, CDR2 LQKENI, per germline. The CDR3 spans 14 residues. The germline V and J ends were trimmed by 5 bases and 4 bases, with 14 bases remaining between them. CDR3 protein: CASSSGRDPETQYF. The CDR3 nucleotides are TGTGCCAGCTCATCCGGTCGGGACCCAGAGACCCAGTACTTC.

The rearrangement uses TRBV4-3 and TRBJ2-7; D gene ambiguous. CDR1 and CDR2 (germline): LGHNA, YSLEER. This CDR3 spans 15 amino acids. Between the trimmed V and J ends, which lost 0 bases and 1 base, there was a span of 10 bases. The CDR3 spells CASSQDYDGSYEQYF. The CDR3 DNA follows: TGCGCCAGCAGCCAAGATTACGACGGATCCTACGAGCAGTACTTC.

V usage is TRBV7-9 and J usage is TRBJ2-1; no clear D gene. The germline V gene encodes CDR1 SEHNR and CDR2 FQNEAQ (reference sequence). The V gene lost 6 bases and the J gene lost 2 bases, with 11 bases spanning the gap. The CDR3 totals 14 residues. DNA of the CDR3: TGTGCCAGCAGACCCGTAGAAGCCTACAATGAGCAGTTCTTC. Translating gives CASRPVEAYNEQFF.

This clonotype was observed at least ten times. The V and J genes are TRBV29-1 and TRBJ2-1; D perhaps matches TRBD2 (7 bases). V shed 4 bases and J shed 7 bases, with 20 bases lying between them. This CDR3 contains 15 residues. CDR1 SQVTM and CDR2 ANQGSEA come from the germline V gene. CDR3 region: CSVVGGAIPSNEQFF. DNA of the CDR3: TGCAGCGTTGTTGGGGGGGCCATACCGAGTAATGAGCAGTTCTTC.

V and J are TRBV9 and TRBJ2-1; 7 bases match TRBD2. Germline V CDR1 and CDR2: SGDLS, YYNGEE. V gave up 2 bases and J gave up 7 bases; unmatched junction bases: 3. This CDR3 comprises 13 residues. Here the CDR3 DNA reads TGTGCCAGCAGCGTTGGGACTACGAATGAGCAGTTCTTC. Encoded protein: CASSVGTTNEQFF.

This clonotype has only a few counts. This rearrangement joins TRBV4-1 to TRBJ2-3; D ambiguous. This CDR3 has 14 amino acids. V dropped 0 bases and J dropped 4 bases, with 8 bases sitting between them. The germline V gene encodes CDR1 MGHRA and CDR2 YSYEKL. The CDR3 DNA reads as TGCGCCAGCAGCCAAGATTCAGACCCAGATACGCAGTATTTT. Residues: CASSQDSDPDTQYF.

Comments on this clonotype: A much larger clone differs from this one at a single base, so this may be a read error. This chain uses TRBV9 with TRBJ2-2; 7 nucleotides match TRBD2. CDR1 and CDR2 (germline): SGDLS, YYNGEE. V lost 0 bases to trimming and J lost 6 bases; unmatched junction nucleotides: 2. The CDR3 is made up of 14 amino acids. CDR3 region: CASSVAGGAGELFF. DNA for the CDR3: TGTGCCAGCAGCGTAGCGGGGGGAGCCGGGGAGCTGTTTTTT. Supplemented by reference TRBV9 and TRBJ2-2, the full variable domain reads DSGVTQTPKHLITATGQRVTLRCSPRSGDLSVYWYQQSLDQGLQFLIQYYNGEERAKGNILERFSAQQFPDLHSELNLSSLELGDSALYFCASSVAGGAGELFFGEGSRLTVL.

CDR3 nucleotides: TGTGCCAGCAGCTTAGGGACAGGGGGCCGGGAGACCCAGTACTTC. Amino acid sequence: CASSLGTGGRETQYF. The rearrangement joins TRBV7-8 to TRBJ2-5; 11 positions match TRBD1. CDR1 and CDR2 (germline): SGHVS, FQNEAQ. With 1 base clipped from V and 5 bases from J, the junction kept 3 bases outside the gene matches. The CDR3 consists of 15 residues.

This clonotype was counted a few times. The J gene is TRBJ2-3, the V gene TRBV7-3, with 9 positions matching TRBD2. The junction had 8 bases not matched to a gene; V was cut back by 5 bases and J by 2 bases. The CDR3 has 16 amino acids. Per the germline V gene, CDR1 is SGHTA and CDR2 is FQGTGA. DNA of the CDR3: TGTGCCAGCAGCCAAGGGGCTAGCGGGGCCACAGATACGCAGTATTTT. Protein: CASSQGASGATDTQYF.

The rearrangement joins TRBV6-2 or TRBV6-3 to TRBJ2-7; D might be TRBD2 (5 bases). Germline assignment: CDR1 MNHEY and CDR2 SVGEGT. V lost 1 base, J lost 0 bases, and 22 bases lay in between. The CDR3 is 19 amino acids. CDR3 sequence: CASSYLLPAGRNTSYEQYF. CDR3 in DNA: TGTGCCAGCAGTTACTTACTTCCGGCGGGCCGAAATACCTCCTACGAGCAGTACTTC.

V gene TRBV4-3 combines with J gene TRBJ2-3; 9 bases line up with TRBD2. Germline V gives CDR1 LGHNA, CDR2 YSLEER. This CDR3 has 16 residues. V was pared by 4 bases and J by 0 bases, with 5 bases of the junction left unmatched. This CDR3 is CASSRSSGGSTDTQYF. The CDR3 DNA reads TGCGCCAGCAGCCGCAGTAGCGGGGGAAGCACAGATACGCAGTATTTT.

This clonotype was detected a few times. The CDR3: CASIQSETQYF. As DNA, the CDR3 is TGTGCCAGCATTCAATCAGAGACCCAGTACTTC. The J gene is TRBJ2-5, the V gene TRBV6-1; D unclear. Germline V gene sequence: CDR1 MNHNS, CDR2 SASEGT. This CDR3 is 11 amino acids long. With 7 bases removed from V and 4 bases from J, the gap between germline ends came to 7 bases.

This clonotype was detected ten times or more. The chain joins TRBV27 to TRBJ2-7, with no clear D. The CDR3 consists of 14 residues. CDR1 and CDR2 from the germline V gene are MNHEY and SMNVEV (reference sequence). Trimming took off 6 bases at V and 3 bases at J, with 15 bases between the two ends. CDR3 DNA sequence: TGTGCCAGCAGGCCGATCGACCCTTTCTACGAGCAGTACTTC. As protein: CASRPIDPFYEQYF.

This clonotype was detected only a few times. V usage is TRBV20-1 and J usage is TRBJ2-1; 7 bases are shared with TRBD1. Per the germline V gene, CDR1 is DFQATT and CDR2 is SNEGSKA (reference sequence). The CDR3 is 15 amino acids. V trimming: 7 bases; J trimming: 0 bases; junction bases outside the gene matches: 9. The CDR3 bases are TGCAGTGGCTACCCCGGGACAGTCTCCTACAATGAGCAGTTCTTC. Translating gives CSGYPGTVSYNEQFF.

CDR3 in amino acids: CASSQERAGEREQFF. The CDR3 DNA is TGTGCCAGCAGCCAAGAAAGGGCAGGGGAGCGGGAGCAGTTCTTC. The chain links TRBV4-2 to TRBJ2-1, with D perhaps matching TRBD1 (6 bases). V dropped 0 bases and J dropped 10 bases, with 16 bases sitting between them. Germline lookup yields CDR1 LGHNA and CDR2 YNFKEQ. The CDR3 totals 15 residues.

This clonotype was seen repeatedly, ten times or more. The chain links TRBV7-6 to TRBJ1-1; a weak D match, TRBD1 (6 bases). Deletions cut 5 bases from V and 2 bases from J, with 21 bases between. CDR3 length equals 17 residues. Germline V gene sequence: CDR1 SGHVS, CDR2 FNYEAQ. The CDR3 coding sequence is TGTGCCAGCAGCACCCCCCAAGACGGGACACCTAACACTGAAGCTTTCTTT. It specifies CASSTPQDGTPNTEAFF.

There are a few counts of this clonotype. CDR3 protein: CASSSTSGIHTGELFF. The CDR3 DNA follows: TGTGCCAGCAGCTCAACTAGCGGGATACACACCGGGGAGCTGTTTTTT. V and J are TRBV7-9 and TRBJ2-2; 10 nucleotides agree with TRBD2. CDR3 size: 16 residues. CDR1 and CDR2 from the germline V gene are SEHNR and FQNEAQ (reference sequence). Unmatched junction bases numbered 5, after V lost 4 bases and J lost 3 bases.

This clonotype has a count of ten or more. V and J are TRBV29-1 and TRBJ2-7; D not resolved. This CDR3 region has 12 residues. Trimming took 2 bases from V and 5 from J, leaving 10 bases between them. CDR1 is SQVTM and CDR2 is ANQGSEA in the germline V gene. Written as DNA, the CDR3 is TGCAGCGTTGAACTTACCCCGGACGAGCAGTACTTC. Its protein is CSVELTPDEQYF.

V and J are TRBV24-1 and TRBJ2-3; no clear D gene. The CDR3 loop spans 18 amino acids. V lost 5 bases and J lost 1, with 21 bases in between. CDR1 and CDR2 from the germline V gene are KGHDR and SFDVKD. The CDR3 protein is CATSVGWANLNRTDTQYF. CDR3 nucleotide sequence: TGTGCCACCAGTGTCGGTTGGGCTAACCTCAATCGCACAGATACGCAGTATTTT.

In its sample, this clonotype was seen many times. The V gene is TRBV28, the J gene TRBJ2-7, with 11 bases fitting TRBD2. The CDR3 length is 16 residues. From germline, CDR1 is MDHEN and CDR2 SYDVKM. The J segment lost 3 bases and the V segment lost 3 bases, leaving 7 bases of the junction unmatched. Here the CDR3 reads CASSFFTSGGIYEQYF. The CDR3 DNA reads as TGTGCCAGCAGTTTTTTTACTAGCGGGGGAATCTACGAGCAGTACTTC.